One and the same sample provided the 2 T cell receptor beta chains below, sequenced in a study of cytomegalovirus exposure and HLA in healthy donors. The PCR employed 60 Vbeta primers together with 13 Jbeta primers. The method was immunoSEQ multiplex PCR; TCRdb's version includes in-frame clones alone and lacks a portion of them. The data hold 150,000 to 190,000 clones, with roughly 80% observed a single time. The source material was PBMCs. The receptors originated from a woman between 45 and 60 years old in good health and CMV-seropositive.

The chain has TRBV20-1 and TRBJ2-7, with D unclear. Trimming pared 4 bases from V and 3 bases from J, leaving 7 bases between. CDR1 and CDR2 (germline): DFQATT, SNEGSKA (reference sequence). This CDR3 is built from 11 residues. CDR3 DNA sequence: TGCAGTGCTAACGAACTCTACGAGCAGTACTTC. This sequence encodes CSANELYEQYF.

J is TRBJ1-6 and V is TRBV7-8, with TRBD1 identical over 7 bases. CDR3 size: 18 residues. The V and J ends lost 1 base and 4 bases, in that order; junction bases with no gene match: 10. Germline CDR1 SGHVS, CDR2 FQNEAQ. The CDR3 spells CASSLEEGARSYNSPLHF. DNA for the CDR3: TGTGCCAGCAGCTTAGAAGAGGGGGCAAGGTCATATAATTCACCCCTCCACTTT.